The next 13 T cell receptor beta chains were all read from a single sample in a study of shared clonotypes between healthy human individuals. The protocol was immunoSEQ multiplex PCR, while the TCRdb copy is restricted to in-frame clones and leaves out a portion. Of hundreds of thousands of clones in the sample, around three quarters were seen once. The sequenced sample was PBMCs. All receptors come from a woman aged 40-49 years in good health. Some clones in this sample may be carry-over from other donors' samples.

The chain employs TRBV2 and TRBJ2-7; 9 nucleotides match TRBD1. V dropped 1 base and J dropped 4; count of bases not matched to a gene: 2. This CDR3 is 14 amino acids long. Germline V gives CDR1 SNHLY, CDR2 FYNNEI. The CDR3 region has the DNA TGTGCCAGCAGTGAAGGACAGGGGGAGTACGAGCAGTACTTC. Protein product: CASSEGQGEYEQYF.

Details on this clone: A far larger clone is one base from this, pointing to a likely read error. The V gene is TRBV6-1, the J gene TRBJ2-5; 9 nucleotides line up with TRBD1. The CDR3 consists of 12 residues. CDR1 is MNHNS and CDR2 is SASEGT in the germline V gene. Trimming cost V 8 bases and J 5 bases; bases outside gene matches: 3. CDR3 nucleotides: TGTGCCAGCGCACAGGGGGCGGAGACCCAGTACTTC. Encoded protein: CASAQGAETQYF.

This clone has ten or more counts. In the same sample, other DNA sequences code for this CDR3. This chain joins TRBV7-6 and TRBJ2-3; TRBD2 is a possible D gene (6 bases). The CDR3 sequence is 16 residues long. V was pared by 2 bases and J by 0 bases, with 12 bases between. Germline-derived CDR1 and CDR2 are SGHVS and FNYEAQ. CDR3 in amino acids: CASSLIGGKSTDTQYF. In DNA form, the CDR3 reads TGTGCCAGCAGCTTAATAGGCGGGAAGAGCACAGATACGCAGTATTTT.

The chain joins TRBV11-2 to TRBJ1-2; D is unresolved. The CDR3 extends over 16 amino acids. V was clipped by 0 bases and J by 4 bases, with 15 bases between them. Looked up from germline, CDR1 is SGHAT and CDR2 is FQNNGV. CDR3 sequence reads: CASSLDSPRVPYGYTF. The CDR3 DNA reads as TGTGCCAGCAGCTTAGATTCTCCTCGGGTACCCTATGGCTACACCTTC.

This chain joins TRBV5-4 and TRBJ2-5, with 7 bases identical to TRBD2. The ends lost 0 bases at V and 6 bases at J; junction bases unmatched: 11. Germline lookup yields CDR1 SGHNT and CDR2 YYREEE (reference sequence). The CDR3 has 16 amino acids. The CDR3 DNA sequence: TGTGCCAGCAGCTTGGGGGACTATCGAAGCTGGCAGACCCAGTACTTC. Its protein is CASSLGDYRSWQTQYF.

The chain recombines TRBV27 with TRBJ2-7; 8 bases agree with TRBD1. CDR1 is MNHEY and CDR2 is SMNVEV in the germline V gene (reference sequence). The CDR3 spans 16 residues. Trimming cost V 0 bases and J 3 bases; bases outside gene matches: 7. The CDR3 coding sequence is TGTGCCAGCAGTTTATCTGGGACAGGAGGGAGCTACGAGCAGTACTTC. Translating it yields CASSLSGTGGSYEQYF.

The chain has TRBV7-2 and TRBJ2-1; either TRBD1 or TRBD2 may fit D (6 bases each). V shed 2 bases and J shed 7 bases, with 18 bases lying between them. Germline values: CDR1 SGHTA, CDR2 FQGNSA. CDR3 length: 16 residues. The DNA for the CDR3 is TGTGCCAGCAGCTTAATCGGGGGCACAATTTCGAATGAGCAGTTCTTC. Its protein is CASSLIGGTISNEQFF. Drawing the rest from reference TRBV7-2 and TRBJ2-1, the complete variable domain is GAGVSQSPSNKVTEKGKDVELRCDPISGHTALYWYRQSLGQGLEFLIYFQGNSAPDKSGLPSDRFSAERTGGSVSTLTIQRTQQEDSAVYLCASSLIGGTISNEQFFGPGTRLTVL.

The J gene is TRBJ2-1, the V gene TRBV5-4; 11 nucleotides agree with TRBD2. The CDR3 is 13 residues long. Trimming removed 7 bases from V and 16 bases from J; junction bases left unmatched: 13. Per the germline V gene, CDR1 is SGHNT and CDR2 is YYREEE (reference sequence). In nucleotides, the CDR3 is TGTGCCAGCGAGACTAGCGGGACCCTGGGTAAATTCTTC. Amino acid sequence: CASETSGTLGKFF. The whole variable domain, remainder taken from reference TRBV5-4 and TRBJ2-1, is ETGVTQSPTHLIKTRGQQVTLRCSSQSGHNTVSWYQQALGQGPQFIFQYYREEENGRGNFPPRFSGLQFPNYSSELNVNALELDDSALYLCASETSGTLGKFFGPGTRLTVL.

A note on this clone: This clone may be a read error of a much larger clone one base away. The chain is built from TRBV2 and TRBJ2-5; D might be TRBD2 (6 bases). Trimming took off 4 bases at V and 0 bases at J, with 6 bases between the two ends. The CDR3 runs to 13 residues. The germline V gene has CDR1 SNHLY and CDR2 FYNNEI. The CDR3: CASSGGDQETQYF. The CDR3 bases are TGTGCCAGCAGTGGGGGGGACCAAGAGACCCAGTACTTC. The full variable domain, completed using reference TRBV2 and TRBJ2-5, is EPEVTQTPSHQVTQMGQEVILRCVPISNHLYFYWYRQILGQKVEFLVSFYNNEISEKSEIFDDQFSVERPDGSNFTLKIRSTKLEDSAMYFCASSGGDQETQYFGPGTRLLVL.

The chain uses TRBV18 and TRBJ1-2, with D perhaps matching TRBD1 (5 bases). Between the trimmed V and J ends, which lost 6 bases and 2 bases, there was a span of 16 bases. Germline V gene sequence: CDR1 KGHSH, CDR2 LQKENI. The CDR3 sequence is 15 residues long. Here the CDR3 DNA reads TGTGCCAGCTCGGGATCAGGGTCCGCCAACTATGGCTACACCTTC. Protein product: CASSGSGSANYGYTF.

V is TRBV2 and J is TRBJ2-7; D ambiguous. The CDR3 has 14 residues. V dropped 3 bases and J dropped 3 bases, with 12 bases sitting between them. Germline-derived CDR1 and CDR2 are SNHLY and FYNNEI. As DNA, the CDR3 is TGTGCCAGCAGTGACGCGGCTGGTAACTACGAGCAGTACTTC. Translating gives CASSDAAGNYEQYF.

With respect to this clone: Distinct nucleotide sequences in the sample also encode this CDR3. The chain couples TRBV9 to TRBJ2-1, with TRBD2 identical over 7 bases. This CDR3 has 16 amino acids. Germline CDR1 is SGDLS and CDR2 is YYNGEE. The ends lost 0 bases at V and 3 bases at J; junction bases unmatched: 6. This CDR3 reads CASSVAPSGNYNEQFF. As DNA, the CDR3 is TGTGCCAGCAGCGTAGCTCCTAGCGGCAACTACAATGAGCAGTTCTTC.

This clone was observed at least ten times. V usage is TRBV7-2 and J usage is TRBJ2-5, with 7 bases lining up with TRBD1. CDR1 is SGHTA, CDR2 FQGNSA, per germline. This CDR3 has 14 amino acids. The ends lost 5 bases at V and 0 bases at J; junction bases unmatched: 3. CDR3 loop: CASSLTGNQETQYF. CDR3 in DNA: TGTGCCAGCAGCCTGACAGGGAACCAAGAGACCCAGTACTTC.